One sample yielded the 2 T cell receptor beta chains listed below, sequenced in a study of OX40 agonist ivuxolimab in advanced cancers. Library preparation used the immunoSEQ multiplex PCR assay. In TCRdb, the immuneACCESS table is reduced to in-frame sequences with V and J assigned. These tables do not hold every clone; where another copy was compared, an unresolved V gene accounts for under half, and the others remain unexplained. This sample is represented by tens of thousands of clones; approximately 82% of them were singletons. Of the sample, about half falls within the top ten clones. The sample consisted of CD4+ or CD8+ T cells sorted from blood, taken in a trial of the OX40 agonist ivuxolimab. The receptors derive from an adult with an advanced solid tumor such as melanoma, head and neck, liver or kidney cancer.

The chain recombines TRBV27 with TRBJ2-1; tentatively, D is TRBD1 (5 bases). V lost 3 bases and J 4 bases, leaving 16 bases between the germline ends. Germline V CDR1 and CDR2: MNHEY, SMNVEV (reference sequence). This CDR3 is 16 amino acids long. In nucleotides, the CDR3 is TGTGCCAGCAGTTTCAGTGTGGGGCCCCCGTACAATGAGCAGTTCTTC. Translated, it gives CASSFSVGPPYNEQFF.

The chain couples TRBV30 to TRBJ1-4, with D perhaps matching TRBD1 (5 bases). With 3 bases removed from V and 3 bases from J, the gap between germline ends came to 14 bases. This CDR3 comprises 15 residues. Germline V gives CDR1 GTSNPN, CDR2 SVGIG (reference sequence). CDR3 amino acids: CAWSHEPGPNEKLFF. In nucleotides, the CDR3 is TGTGCCTGGAGCCACGAGCCGGGACCTAATGAAAAACTGTTTTTT.